This TCR beta chain was identified in a study of control samples from healthy donors and cancer patients. Losses at the gene ends were 5 bases for V and 5 bases for J; bases not matched to a gene: 10. Germline V gene lookup returns CDR1 SGHAT and CDR2 FQDESV (reference sequence). This CDR3 comprises 16 residues. Data came from immunoSEQ multiplex PCR; TCRdb stores just in-frame clones and leaves some out. The data contain 100,000 to 150,000 clones, around nine tenths of them seen just once; the ten biggest clones take up more than 6.5%. The table lists this clone with a count of one. Sequences were obtained from PBMCs. The receptor comes from a man aged 50 to 60 with head and neck cancer. V is TRBV11-1 and J is TRBJ2-3; TRBD1 agrees at 10 bases. The CDR3 loop reads CASSRERQGAKDTQYF. The DNA of the CDR3 is TGTGCCAGCAGCCGCGAACGACAGGGGGCGAAAGATACGCAGTATTTT.